This record covers a single T cell receptor (beta chain). This sample stems from a study of T cell repertoires in breast cancer. Overall study: Healthy controls: nine donors. On average each sample gave about 500,000 sequences, roughly 9.8 reads per cell.

Germline CDR1 SEHNR, CDR2 FQNEAQ (reference sequence). V shed 1 base and J shed 11 bases, with 23 bases lying between them. The CDR3 contains 16 residues. The expanded emulsion RT-PCR method captured paired alpha and beta chains from CD8+ T cells. A second nested PCR with blocking oligonucleotides suppressed unpaired genes. TCRdb ran MiXCR on the emulsion pairing reads and lists one entry per CDR3 protein. This table holds roughly 39,000 distinct CDR3 sequences, over 40% found once. The receptor's source is a pool of human donors with breast cancer or a healthy control (not recorded which). The specimen was CD8+ T cells. This chain joins TRBV7-9 and TRBJ1-1; a weak D match, TRBD1 (5 bases). CDR3 DNA sequence: TGTGCCAGCAGCTTAGAGGGGCAAAATCGGGGGGGTGAGGCTTTCTTT. It is translated as CASSLEGQNRGGEAFF.